The clone carrying this T cell receptor beta chain was seen a few times. Its antigen is undetermined. The data are from a study of T cells in localized non-small cell lung cancer. Study findings and constraints: A median approximately 57 of the top 100 tumor clones appeared in adjacent lung. Uninvolved nearby lung showed the greatest T cell clonality, exceeding that found in tumor. Blood T cell density predicted longer survival; adjacent-lung clonality, shorter.

TCRdb's table, derived via immunoSEQ multiplex PCR, lists solely in-frame clones and lacks some. Here the sample spans 35,000 to 40,000 clones, more than 65% being singletons. CDR3 length equals 15 residues. The germline V and J ends were trimmed by 5 bases and 8 bases, with 21 bases remaining between them. Germline V lookup: CDR1 LNHDA, CDR2 SQIVND (reference sequence). The starting material was peripheral blood, obtained before any cancer treatment. The receptor was derived from a male donor aged 60 or over with stage III squamous cell lung carcinoma. The chain joins TRBV19 to TRBJ1-2; D gene ambiguous. The CDR3 loop is CASSPRRDRSLGYTF. The CDR3 DNA sequence: TGTGCCAGTAGTCCACGAAGGGATAGGAGTCTCGGCTACACCTTC. The whole variable domain, remainder taken from reference TRBV19 and TRBJ1-2, is DGGITQSPKYLFRKEGQNVTLSCEQNLNHDAMYWYRQDPGQGLRLIYYSQIVNDFQKGDIAEGYSVSREKKESFPLTVTSAQKNPTAFYLCASSPRRDRSLGYTFGSGTRLTVV.